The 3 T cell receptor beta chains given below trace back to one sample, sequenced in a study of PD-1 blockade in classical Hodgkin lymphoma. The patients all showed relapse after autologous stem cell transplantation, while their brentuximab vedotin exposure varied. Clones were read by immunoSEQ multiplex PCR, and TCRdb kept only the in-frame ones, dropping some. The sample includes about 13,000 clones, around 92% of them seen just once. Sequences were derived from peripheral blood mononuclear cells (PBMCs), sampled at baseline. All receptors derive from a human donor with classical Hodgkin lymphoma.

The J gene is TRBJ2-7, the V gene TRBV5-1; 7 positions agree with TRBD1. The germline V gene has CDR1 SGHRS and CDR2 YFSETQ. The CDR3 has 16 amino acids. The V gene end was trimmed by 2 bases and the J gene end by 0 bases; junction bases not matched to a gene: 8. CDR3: CASSFFPGQSSYEQYF. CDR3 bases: TGCGCCAGCAGCTTTTTCCCGGGACAGAGCTCCTACGAGCAGTACTTC.

Written as DNA, the CDR3 is TGCGCCAGCAGCTTGGGGACGCTGAACACTGAAGCTTTCTTT. The encoded protein is CASSLGTLNTEAFF. This chain connects TRBV5-1 to TRBJ1-1, with D hard to call. Germline V gene sequence: CDR1 SGHRS, CDR2 YFSETQ. Trimming cost V 0 bases and J 0 bases, with 6 bases left between them. The CDR3 is 14 amino acids.

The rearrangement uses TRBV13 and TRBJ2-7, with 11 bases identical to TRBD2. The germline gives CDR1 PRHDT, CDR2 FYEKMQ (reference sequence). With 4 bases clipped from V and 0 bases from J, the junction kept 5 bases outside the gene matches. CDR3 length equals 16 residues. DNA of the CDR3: TGTGCCAGCAGCTCCCTTAGCGGGGGGGACTCCTACGAGCAGTACTTC. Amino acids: CASSSLSGGDSYEQYF.